These 27 T cell receptor beta chains were all obtained from the same sample, sequenced in a study of blood T cell repertoires in COVID-19. Produced via immunoSEQ multiplex PCR; TCRdb's table is partial and in-frame only. The sample contains approximately 210,000 clones, around four fifths of which appear only once. The sample taken for sequencing was peripheral blood. Source of these receptors: a woman aged 45-65 years with acute or convalescent COVID-19.

The chain employs TRBV3-1 (or the pseudogene TRBV3-2) and TRBJ1-2, with 7 bases fitting TRBD1. This CDR3 comprises 14 residues. V gave up 4 bases and J gave up 4 bases; unmatched junction bases: 6. CDR1 and CDR2 (germline): LGHDT, YNNKEL (reference sequence). CDR3 nucleotide sequence: TGTGCCAGCAGCCCCAGGGGGGAGGCCTATGGCTACACCTTC. This encodes CASSPRGEAYGYTF.

The V gene is TRBV5-4, the J gene TRBJ2-2; a possible D gene is TRBD2 (6 bases). V shed 2 bases and J shed 4 bases, with 12 bases lying between them. Per germline, CDR1 SGHNT and CDR2 YYREEE (reference sequence). The CDR3 contains 15 residues. The CDR3 coding sequence is TGTGCCAGCAGCTTTGGGGGGAGCGTCACCGGGGAGCTGTTTTTT. It specifies CASSFGGSVTGELFF.

The V call is TRBV20-1, the J call TRBJ2-1; TRBD2 is a possible D gene (5 bases). V was shortened by 6 bases and J by 7 bases, with 10 bases between the two germline ends. Germline loops: CDR1 DFQATT, CDR2 SNEGSKA (reference sequence). This CDR3 has 11 amino acids. This chain's CDR3 is CSAPGENEQFF. DNA of the CDR3: TGCAGTGCCCCCGGGGAAAATGAGCAGTTCTTC.

V and J are TRBV7-6 and TRBJ2-3, with 11 bases matching TRBD2. CDR1 is SGHVS and CDR2 is FNYEAQ in the germline V gene. The CDR3 runs to 22 residues. V shed 5 bases, J shed 6 bases, and the junction held 28 bases outside the gene matches. The CDR3 nucleotides are TGTGCCAGCAGCCCCCTTGCAACGGACCCACTAGCGGGAGAATTTTTTTCGGATACGCAGTATTTT. This encodes CASSPLATDPLAGEFFSDTQYF. Drawing the rest from reference TRBV7-6 and TRBJ2-3, the complete variable domain is GAGVSQSPRYKVTKRGQDVALRCDPISGHVSLYWYRQALGQGPEFLTYFNYEAQQDKSGLPNDRFSAERPEGSISTLTIQRTEQRDSAMYRCASSPLATDPLAGEFFSDTQYFGPGTRLTVL.

CDR3 bases: TGTGCCACCAGTGATTCTCGAGTCAATAGCAATCAGCCCCAGCATTTT. Translation: CATSDSRVNSNQPQHF. This chain uses TRBV24-1 with TRBJ1-5; D is undetermined. The CDR3 totals 16 residues. Looked up from germline, CDR1 is KGHDR and CDR2 is SFDVKD. V was shortened by 2 bases and J by 0 bases, with 10 bases between the two germline ends.

The chain uses TRBV18 and TRBJ2-5; the match to TRBD1 covers 10 bases. The CDR3 is 14 amino acids. Per the germline V gene, CDR1 is KGHSH and CDR2 is LQKENI. With 6 bases clipped from V and 5 bases from J, the junction kept 6 bases outside the gene matches. In nucleotides, the CDR3 is TGTGCCAGCTCGCGGACAGGGGGTGTGGAGACCCAGTACTTC. It yields the protein CASSRTGGVETQYF.

The V gene is TRBV18, the J gene TRBJ2-1, with a possible D match to TRBD2 (7 bases). The CDR3 sequence is 16 residues long. CDR1 and CDR2 (germline): KGHSH, LQKENI. Deletions cut 3 bases from V and 2 bases from J, with 14 bases between. The CDR3 DNA reads TGTGCCAGCTCACCCCCAGGGAGGGGGGCCTACAATGAGCAGTTCTTC. Amino acids: CASSPPGRGAYNEQFF. Variable domain in full (rest from reference TRBV18 and TRBJ2-1): NAGVMQNPRHLVRRRGQEARLRCSPMKGHSHVYWYRQLPEEGLKFMVYLQKENIIDESGMPKERFSAEFPKEGPSILRIQQVVRGDSAAYFCASSPPGRGAYNEQFFGPGTRLTVL.

The chain combines TRBV11-2 with TRBJ2-7; TRBD2 matches 12 bases. The ends lost 4 bases at V and 4 bases at J; junction bases unmatched: 8. Germline CDR1 and CDR2: SGHAT and FQNNGV. The CDR3 extends over 16 amino acids. The DNA for the CDR3 is TGTGCCAGCAGCTCACAGACTAGCGGGAGTCTTTACGAGCAGTACTTC. It yields the protein CASSSQTSGSLYEQYF.

This chain uses TRBV19 with TRBJ2-1; 10 positions agree with TRBD1. CDR1 LNHDA and CDR2 SQIVND come from the germline V gene (reference sequence). The CDR3 extends over 16 amino acids. With V trimmed by 4 bases and J by 5 bases, 8 bases remained unmatched. Here the CDR3 reads CASSTRPGTGDNEQFF. The DNA for the CDR3 is TGTGCCAGTAGTACCCGTCCCGGGACAGGGGACAATGAGCAGTTCTTC.

This chain joins TRBV5-1 and TRBJ1-1; D not certain. This CDR3 contains 15 residues. V lost 4 bases and J lost 1, with 14 bases in between. Germline CDR1 reads SGHRS; CDR2 reads YFSETQ. CDR3 sequence: CASSPDPGKNTEAFF. In DNA, the CDR3 is TGCGCCAGCAGCCCAGACCCGGGTAAGAACACTGAAGCTTTCTTT.

This chain connects TRBV15 to TRBJ2-4, with a possible D match to TRBD1 (5 bases). The CDR3 is 18 residues long. V lost 3 bases, J lost 1 base, and 19 bases lay in between. Germline CDR1 and CDR2: LNHNV and YYDKDF (reference sequence). The CDR3 region has the DNA TGTGCCACCAGCAGGGATAGTCAGGGTCGTGGGGCCAAAAACATTCAGTACTTC. Its translation is CATSRDSQGRGAKNIQYF.

This clone was recorded only once. This sequence joins TRBV24-1 and TRBJ2-6; D perhaps matches TRBD1 (6 bases). CDR1 and CDR2 from the germline V gene are KGHDR and SFDVKD. Trimming shortened V by 12 bases and J by 1 base, and 9 bases separated the two germline ends. CDR3 length: 13 residues. The CDR3: CAAQGSGANVLTF. CDR3 sequence (DNA): TGTGCCGCCCAGGGGTCTGGGGCCAACGTCCTGACTTTC.

The rearrangement joins TRBV5-1 to TRBJ2-2, with unresolved D. The length of the CDR3 is 15 residues. The V gene lost 4 bases and the J gene lost 3 bases, with 13 bases spanning the gap. From germline, CDR1 is SGHRS and CDR2 YFSETQ. CDR3 sequence reads: CASSLGIGDTGELFF. The CDR3 coding sequence is TGCGCCAGCAGCCTGGGGATCGGAGACACCGGGGAGCTGTTTTTT.

The chain links TRBV5-1 to TRBJ2-1; D possibly corresponds to TRBD2 (5 bases). V lost 0 bases, J lost 1 base, and 8 bases lay in between. The CDR3 spans 15 residues. Germline V gene data show CDR1 as SGHRS and CDR2 as YFSETQ. The CDR3 nucleotides are TGCGCCAGCAGCTTGGAAAGCGGTTCCTACAATGAGCAGTTCTTC. Its protein is CASSLESGSYNEQFF.

This clone was picked up one time. In DNA, the CDR3 is TGTGCCAGTAGGACTGGTAACGAGCAGTACTTC. It translates to CASRTGNEQYF. This chain joins TRBV2 and TRBJ2-7; the D gene is possibly TRBD2 (5 bases). Trimming removed 9 bases from V and 5 bases from J, with 11 bases in between. Per germline, CDR1 SNHLY and CDR2 FYNNEI. The CDR3 has 11 residues.

For the CDR3, the DNA is TGCAGCGTTGGAGGTCTAGCGATAAGCACAGATACGCAGTATTTT. Translation: CSVGGLAISTDTQYF. The rearrangement uses TRBV29-1 and TRBJ2-3, with a tentative D call TRBD2 (6 bases). Trimming removed 4 bases at V and 0 bases at J, with 14 bases between. Looked up from germline, CDR1 is SQVTM and CDR2 is ANQGSEA. The CDR3 is 15 amino acids.

This chain links TRBV5-1 with TRBJ2-7, with 9 bases that match TRBD2. In germline, CDR1 is SGHRS, CDR2 YFSETQ. The CDR3 length is 15 residues. V lost 0 bases and J lost 6; bases outside the gene matches: 7. The DNA for the CDR3 is TGCGCCAGCAGCTTGGAGCTAGCGGGAATGGGCGAGCAGTACTTC. This gives the protein CASSLELAGMGEQYF.

The J gene is TRBJ2-7, the V gene TRBV7-8; 8 bases are a match to TRBD2. The V and J ends lost 5 bases and 0 bases, in that order; junction bases with no gene match: 6. The length of the CDR3 is 15 residues. Per germline, CDR1 SGHVS and CDR2 FQNEAQ. CDR3 in DNA: TGTGCCAGCAGCCGACCTAGCGGGTACTCCTACGAGCAGTACTTC. This encodes CASSRPSGYSYEQYF.

This chain connects TRBV19 to TRBJ2-4; 7 nucleotides line up with TRBD1. V was pared by 5 bases and J by 3 bases, with 10 bases of the junction left unmatched. The germline V gene encodes CDR1 LNHDA and CDR2 SQIVND (reference sequence). This CDR3 contains 16 residues. The DNA of the CDR3 is TGTGCCAGTAGTCACCGGGACAGTTTGGGCAAAAACATTCAGTACTTC. Its protein is CASSHRDSLGKNIQYF.

CDR3 in DNA: TGTGCTAGTGGTTTGGTAGGAGTAGACAGGGGGCGATTCTATGGCTACACCTTC. This codes for CASGLVGVDRGRFYGYTF. The chain uses TRBV12-5 and TRBJ1-2; TRBD1 matches at 10 bases. J gave up 4 bases and V 0 bases, and 11 bases lay outside the gene matches. This CDR3 is built from 18 residues. CDR1 is LGHNT, CDR2 FRNRAP, per germline.

The rearrangement uses TRBV5-1 and TRBJ1-1, with D possibly matching TRBD1 (6 bases). The CDR3 is 15 residues long. In germline, CDR1 is SGHRS, CDR2 YFSETQ. V shed 2 bases and J shed 2 bases, with 13 bases lying between them. The CDR3 protein is CASSLPSTGNTEAFF. The CDR3 DNA is TGCGCCAGCAGCTTACCGTCGACAGGCAACACTGAAGCTTTCTTT.

This clone was recorded a few times. CDR3 region: CASSKNRDPYNEQFF. The CDR3 nucleotides are TGTGCCAGCAGCAAGAACAGGGACCCCTACAATGAGCAGTTCTTC. The V and J genes are TRBV13 and TRBJ2-1, with D perhaps matching TRBD1 (6 bases). Trimming cost V 5 bases and J 2 bases, with 13 bases left between them. The germline V gene has CDR1 PRHDT and CDR2 FYEKMQ (reference sequence). The CDR3 spans 15 residues.

This chain connects TRBV7-2 to TRBJ1-5, with D unclear. CDR1 is SGHTA, CDR2 FQGNSA, per germline. V was trimmed by 3 bases and J by 5 bases, leaving 14 bases between them. The CDR3 is made up of 15 amino acids. CDR3 bases: TGTGCCAGCAGCTTTCGGGGAAGGGAACATCAGCCCCAGCATTTT. It specifies CASSFRGREHQPQHF.

V usage is TRBV5-1 and J usage is TRBJ2-3; the D is unclear. With 4 bases removed from V and 0 bases from J, the gap between germline ends came to 12 bases. The germline V gene encodes CDR1 SGHRS and CDR2 YFSETQ. The CDR3 totals 15 residues. The CDR3 DNA follows: TGCGCCAGCAGCAGCCTGACAACTAGCACAGATACGCAGTATTTT. Protein product: CASSSLTTSTDTQYF.

V usage is TRBV13 and J usage is TRBJ1-3, with D unresolved. CDR1 and CDR2 (germline): PRHDT, FYEKMQ (reference sequence). V gave up 2 bases and J gave up 2 bases, with 4 bases separating them. This CDR3 contains 13 residues. CDR3 sequence reads: CASSLQTGNTIYF. In nucleotides, the CDR3 is TGTGCCAGCAGCTTACAAACTGGAAACACCATATATTTT.

This chain joins TRBV18 and TRBJ1-3, with D perhaps matching TRBD1 (5 bases). This CDR3 comprises 14 residues. Germline V lookup: CDR1 KGHSH, CDR2 LQKENI. Trimming took 4 bases from V and 2 from J, leaving 9 bases between them. The CDR3 DNA reads TGTGCCAGCTCACGCGAAGGGGCTGGAAACACCATATATTTT. Translated, it gives CASSREGAGNTIYF.

This chain joins TRBV6-5 and TRBJ2-1; D not certain. The V and J ends lost 6 bases and 5 bases respectively, with 11 bases between them. This CDR3 has 13 residues. CDR1 is MNHEY, CDR2 SVGAGI, per germline. The CDR3 coding sequence is TGTGCCAGCAGGTTAGACTTAAACAATGAGCAGTTCTTC. Translated, it gives CASRLDLNNEQFF.